This entry features one T cell receptor (beta chain) sequence. The sample comes from a study of T cell changes during pregnancy in multiple sclerosis. Here immunoSEQ multiplex PCR was the method, and the copy in TCRdb shows in-frame clones only, minus some. The data show fewer than 85,000 clones, with around 89% seen just once and 1.9% held by the top ten. This CDR3 contains 15 residues. V lost 8 bases to trimming and J lost 4 bases, with 20 bases between them. Germline CDR1 MNHNS, CDR2 SASEGT. The chain is built from TRBV6-1 and TRBJ2-5, with D maybe TRBD2 (6 bases). Sequences were derived from peripheral blood, sampled before pregnancy. This clonotype was obtained from a female donor with multiple sclerosis, enrolled in a pregnancy study. The CDR3: CASPRGWGSAETQYF. The CDR3 DNA is TGTGCCAGCCCCCGGGGGTGGGGTTCCGCAGAGACCCAGTACTTC.